This T cell receptor (beta chain) emerged from a study of cytomegalovirus exposure and HLA in healthy donors. The PCR contained 60 Vbeta and 13 Jbeta primers. Clones were read by immunoSEQ multiplex PCR, and TCRdb kept only the in-frame ones, dropping some. This sample has about 200,000 clones, with under 85% found just once. This clone was detected a few times. Germline V gene lookup returns CDR1 MDHEN and CDR2 SYDVKM. V was cut by 3 bases and J by 0 bases, with 9 bases left in between. This CDR3 has 14 amino acids. This sequence originates from a man aged 45-60 years in good health and CMV-seronegative. The J gene is TRBJ2-7, the V gene TRBV28, with D maybe TRBD2 (6 bases). The source material was PBMCs. The CDR3 coding sequence is TGTGCCAGCAGTTTTCGGGGGTTCTCCTACGAGCAGTACTTC. Encoded protein: CASSFRGFSYEQYF.